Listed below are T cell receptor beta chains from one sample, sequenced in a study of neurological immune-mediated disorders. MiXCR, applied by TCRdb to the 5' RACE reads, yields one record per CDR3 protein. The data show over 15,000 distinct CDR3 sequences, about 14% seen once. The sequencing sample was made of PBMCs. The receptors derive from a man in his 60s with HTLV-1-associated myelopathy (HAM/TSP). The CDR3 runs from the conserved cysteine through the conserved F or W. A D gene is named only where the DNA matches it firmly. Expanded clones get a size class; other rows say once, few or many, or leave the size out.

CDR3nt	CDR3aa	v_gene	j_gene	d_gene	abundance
TGTGCCAGCAGTTCCGGGGCTGCGGGCAGCACTGAAGCTTTCTTT	CASSSGAAGSTEAFF	TRBV27	TRBJ1-1	NA	many
TGCGGATCAGGACAGGTCAAGGACACCGGGGAGCTGTTTTTT	CGSGQVKDTGELFF	TRBV29-1	TRBJ2-2	TRBD1	many
TGCGCCAGCAGCTTGGGGAACACCGGGGAGCTGTTTTTT	CASSLGNTGELFF	TRBV5-1	TRBJ2-2	NA	medium-sized
TGTGCCAGCAGCCTCCGGGACGTGGGAGAGACCCAGTACTTC	CASSLRDVGETQYF	TRBV7-6	TRBJ2-5	NA	many
TGCGCCAGCAGCTTGGATGCAGGGTGGATCTTC	CASSLDAGWIF	TRBV5-1	TRBJ2-1	NA	medium-sized
TGTTCCAGCAGTCCGGACAGGGCTACGCAGTATTTT	CSSSPDRATQYF	TRBV2	TRBJ2-3	TRBD1	once
TGCAGCGGGCTACTAGCGGGGGTGAAGACCCAGTACTTC	CSGLLAGVKTQYF	TRBV29-1	TRBJ2-5	TRBD2	many
TGTGCCAGCTCACCACCGGGACAGGGAATTAACTATGGCTACACCTTC	CASSPPGQGINYGYTF	TRBV18	TRBJ1-2	TRBD1	many
TGTGCCAGCAGCCCCACTAGCGGGGGGTGGTACGAGCAGTACTTC	CASSPTSGGWYEQYF	TRBV14	TRBJ2-7	TRBD2	many
TGCAGTGCTAGAGAAAGGGGGCGGGGGTACAATGAGCAGTTCTTC	CSARERGRGYNEQFF	TRBV20-1	TRBJ2-1	NA	NA
TGTGCCAGCAGTGAATCCCCCCGAACCCAGCCCCAGCATTTT	CASSESPRTQPQHF	TRBV6-1	TRBJ1-5	NA	many
TGTGCCAGTACTCTTTCAGGGAATCAGCCCCAGCATTTT	CASTLSGNQPQHF	TRBV19	TRBJ1-5	NA	many
TGTGCCCTCATGCCCGACAGGGCCCATGAGCAGTTCTTC	CALMPDRAHEQFF	TRBV7-9	TRBJ2-1	TRBD1	many
TGTGCCAGCAGCGTAGCTATGGGGAATGAGCAGTTCTTC	CASSVAMGNEQFF	TRBV9	TRBJ2-1	NA	many
TGCGCCAGCCGGACTTTTTCGACAGGGACCGGGGAGCTGTTTTTT	CASRTFSTGTGELFF	TRBV5-1	TRBJ2-2	TRBD1	medium-sized
TGTGCCACCAGTGATAACGCGGCCCTGGGGCAGTTCTTC	CATSDNAALGQFF	TRBV24-1	TRBJ2-1	NA	medium-sized
TGTGCCTCTACTCATGGGGCGTGGGGCACTGAAGCTTTCTTT	CASTHGAWGTEAFF	TRBV12-3/TRBV12-4	TRBJ1-1	NA	NA
TGTGCCAGCATCGCTAGAGGAGTCGCAACCGGGGAGCTGTTTTTT	CASIARGVATGELFF	TRBV7-9	TRBJ2-2	NA	many
TGTGCCAGCAGCTGGAAACAGGAAGCTTTCTTT	CASSWKQEAFF	TRBV7-2	TRBJ1-1	NA	many
TGCGCCAGCAGCTTCCTTCAGGGGTCGGGGGAGACCCAGTACTTC	CASSFLQGSGETQYF	TRBV5-1	TRBJ2-5	NA	many
TGCGCCAGCAGCTTGGGACAGAATAGCAATCAGCCCCAGCATTTT	CASSLGQNSNQPQHF	TRBV5-1	TRBJ1-5	NA	many
TGCAGTGCCCGGACGGACGGCAATCAGCCCCAGCATTTT	CSARTDGNQPQHF	TRBV20-1	TRBJ1-5	NA	many
TGCGCCAGCAGTCCCGGGACAGGGACTCCCTACGAGCAGTACTTC	CASSPGTGTPYEQYF	TRBV5-1	TRBJ2-7	TRBD1	many
TGTGCCAGCAGCCAAGCCGAGGCGGGGGGAAGCTACGAGCAGTACTTC	CASSQAEAGGSYEQYF	TRBV4-2	TRBJ2-7	TRBD2	NA
TGTGCCAGCAGCACCTCGAGCGGGAGTGGCACAGATACGCAGTATTTT	CASSTSSGSGTDTQYF	TRBV7-2	TRBJ2-3	TRBD2	many
TGTGCCAGCAGCACAGAACAGGGATCCTCTAACTATGGCTACACCTTC	CASSTEQGSSNYGYTF	TRBV7-9	TRBJ1-2	NA	many
TGTGCCAGCAGCTTGCGGGGGCATACAACTAAAGAGCAGTACTTC	CASSLRGHTTKEQYF	TRBV5-6	TRBJ2-7	NA	many
TGTGCCAGCAGTTACCGAACACGAGAGACCCAGTACTTC	CASSYRTRETQYF	TRBV6-2/TRBV6-3	TRBJ2-5	NA	many
TGTGCCAGCAGCGTGGGGGCCAGGCCAAATGAGCAGTTCTTC	CASSVGARPNEQFF	TRBV9	TRBJ2-1	NA	many
TGTGCCAGCAAAATAGCGGGGGGGCCGACCGGGGAGCTGTTTTTT	CASKIAGGPTGELFF	TRBV7-3	TRBJ2-2	TRBD2	many
TGTGCCAGCAGCCGGACCGATTACGAGCAGTACTTC	CASSRTDYEQYF	TRBV5-6	TRBJ2-7	NA	many